This TCR beta chain was observed in a study of CD8 T cells in Susac syndrome. Study-wide context: When their blood was taken, patients with Susac syndrome were therapy-naive, taking corticosteroids, or taking intravenous immunoglobulin alone.

Study-level results: The authors acknowledged that the study's TCR sequencing and HLA analysis involved relatively few individuals.

Peripheral blood CD8+ and CD4+ T cells were profiled by TCR beta sequencing. Isolation of CD8+ and CD4+ T cells was performed negatively, whereas enrichment of TEMRA cells was done by FACS. cDNA came from about 0.51 to 1 ug RNA primed by random hexamers. A single record per CDR3 protein comes from TCRdb applying MiXCR to the immunoSEQ multiplex PCR reads. The sample has 210,000 or so distinct CDR3 sequences, 94% seen once; the top ten hold about 0.14%. Unmatched junction bases numbered 6, after V lost 7 bases and J lost 8 bases. CDR3 size: 14 residues. The V gene's germline CDR1 is MNHNY and CDR2 SVGAGI (reference sequence). As regards this clonotype: The target antigen is unknown.

The chain couples TRBV6-6 to TRBJ2-1; 12 nucleotides line up with TRBD2. This TCR came from a human donor with Susac syndrome. Input material: CD4+ T cells from PBMCs. The CDR3 sequence: CASTGGLAGDEQFF. The CDR3 DNA sequence: TGTGCCAGCACCGGGGGACTAGCGGGTGATGAGCAGTTCTTC.